The present entry profiles one T cell receptor beta chain with its context. No cognate antigen has been identified for it. Within one base of it there is no much larger clone, and no base qualities were kept. Sequencing was performed on an Illumina NovaSeq 6000. Using 5'RACE with constant-segment primers, TCRalpha and TCRbeta cDNA libraries were constructed, with sample barcodes and unique molecular identifiers added in the process. Trizol reagent was used to extract RNA from every sample. Amplification of the libraries took two PCR steps, and the second step added a second sample barcode plus Illumina TruSeq adapters. The libraries were sequenced on an Illumina NovaSeq using 2 x 150 bp paired-end reads. Turning to the authors' computational methods: The reads were demultiplexed and collapsed into UMI-guided consensus sequences using migec v1.2.7. Using mixcr v2.1.11, UMI consensuses were aligned to TRA and TRB V and J templates and then assembled into clonotypes. Clonotypes were classified as expanded or contracted when called significant by both edgeR and NoisET, with noise models trained on biological replicates. edgeR calls used a false discovery rate-adjusted p below 0.01 and a log2 fold-change threshold of 1. As an exploratory analysis of dynamics, max-normalized trajectories of the 1000 most abundant clonotypes were examined with PCA combined with hierarchical clustering. Separately sequenced CD4+ and CD8+ repertoires were used to assign a CD4 or CD8 phenotype to each responding clone. The public sequencing data were trimmed at Q25 with fastp and processed into clonotypes with MiXCR by TCRdb, which kept only in-frame beta chains. Each entry is one CDR3 protein sequence, shown with its most common DNA and genes. It is TCRdb's table, rather than the study itself, that gives the V and J calls and clone size. The sample records around 180,000 distinct CDR3 sequences, roughly 18% of which are singletons. Roughly 4% of the sample goes to the ten largest clones.

In the germline V gene, CDR1 corresponds to SGHRS and CDR2 to YFSETQ. From the cysteine through the phenylalanine, the CDR3 covers 15 amino acids. The only DNA kept is the CDR3, 45 bases in frame from the first base. V lost 3 bases and J lost 7 bases; the stretch between them is 16 bases long. This entry belongs to a study of T-cell memory formation after mild COVID-19 (dated by TCRdb to the early 2020s). About the full investigation: TCR sequence clusters from the two donors were largely donor specific. In two donors, T-cell clones that expanded and contracted after mild COVID-19 were followed by sequencing TCRalpha and TCRbeta repertoires longitudinally. Two young, previously healthy adult volunteers made up the cohort, one male and one female. The full study reports these points: The detection of some responding clones in pre-infection memory suggests that pre-existing cross-reactive memory T cells joined the SARS-CoV-2 response. Balanced CD4/CD8 phenotypes were observed for clones contracting from day 15 to 85, whereas a bias towards CD4+ was observed for a second wave of clones expanding from day 15 to 37. Contracting CD4+ clones were located mainly in the CM and EM memory subsets, whereas CD8+ clones were found to be enriched in EMRA. Only two mild cases were covered by the study, and larger cohorts that include severe cases with pre-infection samples were considered necessary. SARS-CoV-2 specificity of the second-wave clones peaking on day 37 was not confirmed.

Ficoll-Paque density gradient centrifugation was used to isolate PBMCs. The rearrangement joined TRBV5-1 to TRBJ1-4; matching of 5 bases hints at TRBD1 as the D gene. Input material: PBMCs or a T cell subset sorted from them (not recorded which). This TCR was sampled from a man aged 18-30 years who had mild COVID-19 (a few samples of this study predate the infection). The sample titles of this study are shuffled in the database, so cell type and time point are left out; the donor was told from shared clones. The CDR3: CASSWRGQSPEKLFF. The DNA is as follows: TGCGCCAGCAGCTGGAGAGGACAAAGCCCTGAAAAACTGTTTTTT.